This is a list of T cell receptor beta chains from one sample in a study of shared clonotypes between healthy human individuals. Generated by immunoSEQ multiplex PCR, the TCRdb table keeps only in-frame clones and is missing some. The profile covers 950,000 to 1,300,000 clones, with under 80% appearing a single time and approximately 1.5% taken by the ten largest. The sample was memory CD4+ T cells sorted from blood. The receptors stem from a man younger than 35 in good health. The CDR3 runs from the conserved cysteine through the conserved F or W. Fields, in order: clone size, D gene, V gene, J gene, CDR3 DNA, CDR3 protein. D genes are given only for firm matches. Only part of the rows carry a size: once, few, many, or a class if the clone is expanded.

size: few
D: NA
V: TRBV5-1
J: TRBJ2-7
DNA: TGCGCCAGCAGCTTAGGGGGACGGAACGAGCAGTACTTC
CDR3: CASSLGGRNEQYF

size: NA
D: NA
V: TRBV6-5
J: TRBJ2-7
DNA: TGTGCCAGCAGTTACTCCCCGGACAAAGACTACGAGCAGTACTTC
CDR3: CASSYSPDKDYEQYF

size: NA
D: TRBD1
V: TRBV7-2
J: TRBJ2-7
DNA: TGTGCCAGCAGCCGACAGGGGTTCGAGCAGTACTTC
CDR3: CASSRQGFEQYF

size: NA
D: NA
V: TRBV2
J: TRBJ1-1
DNA: TGTGCCAGCAGTGAAGCGTTCGGGGGGAACACTGAAGCTTTCTTT
CDR3: CASSEAFGGNTEAFF

size: NA
D: TRBD1
V: TRBV15
J: TRBJ1-3
DNA: TGTGCCACCAGTCTTGGGACAGAAGGAAACACCATATATTTT
CDR3: CATSLGTEGNTIYF

size: NA
D: NA
V: TRBV4-1
J: TRBJ2-4
DNA: TGCGCCAGCAGCCAAGATGGCACGTTTGTGTACTTC
CDR3: CASSQDGTFVYF

size: NA
D: NA
V: TRBV6-1
J: TRBJ2-7
DNA: TGTGCCAGCAGTGAATCGTATCCCGAGCAGTACTTC
CDR3: CASSESYPEQYF

size: NA
D: TRBD1
V: TRBV6-1
J: TRBJ2-5
DNA: TGTGCCAGCAGGGACAGGCGGGTCCAAGAGACCCAGTACTTC
CDR3: CASRDRRVQETQYF

size: few
D: NA
V: TRBV6-5
J: TRBJ2-4
DNA: TGTGCCAGCAGCACCGGAGGGAGGGCCAAAAACATTCAGTACTTC
CDR3: CASSTGGRAKNIQYF

size: NA
D: TRBD2
V: TRBV2
J: TRBJ2-7
DNA: TGTGCCAGCAGTCGCAGGCGGGAGTTGTACGAGCAGTACTTC
CDR3: CASSRRRELYEQYF

size: NA
D: NA
V: TRBV7-2
J: TRBJ2-3
DNA: TGTGCCAGCACTTCGGCAGATACGCAGTATTTT
CDR3: CASTSADTQYF

size: NA
D: TRBD1
V: TRBV25-1
J: TRBJ2-3
DNA: TGTGCCAGCACCGGGACAGGGGTTTCCCGCCCGGGCACAGATACGCAGTATTTT
CDR3: CASTGTGVSRPGTDTQYF

size: NA
D: TRBD1
V: TRBV7-2
J: TRBJ1-3
DNA: TGTGCCAGCAGCCTCAGACAGGGCTCTGGAAACACCATATATTTT
CDR3: CASSLRQGSGNTIYF

size: many
D: TRBD2
V: TRBV27
J: TRBJ2-7
DNA: TGTGCCAGCAGTGTACTAGCGGGGGCGTACGAGCAGTACTTC
CDR3: CASSVLAGAYEQYF

size: few
D: NA
V: TRBV7-2
J: TRBJ2-3
DNA: TGTGCCAGCAGCGGGGTGGCAGGGACAGATACGCAGTATTTT
CDR3: CASSGVAGTDTQYF

size: NA
D: NA
V: TRBV30
J: TRBJ1-4
DNA: TGTGCCTGGAGTGTAGAGGTGTGGGAAAAACTGTTTTTT
CDR3: CAWSVEVWEKLFF

size: NA
D: TRBD1
V: TRBV6-1
J: TRBJ2-7
DNA: TGTGCCAGCAGAAAGACCGGGACAGGAGGGGGCGAGCAGTACTTC
CDR3: CASRKTGTGGGEQYF

size: few
D: NA
V: TRBV19
J: TRBJ1-1
DNA: TGTGCCAGTAGCTCTACCAGGGGTACTGAAGCTTTCTTT
CDR3: CASSSTRGTEAFF

size: NA
D: NA
V: TRBV13
J: TRBJ2-3
DNA: TGTGCCAGCAGCCGAAGGGACTTCGGGGATACGCAGTATTTT
CDR3: CASSRRDFGDTQYF

size: NA
D: NA
V: TRBV9
J: TRBJ1-1
DNA: TGTGCCAGCAGAAGGACGGACGGACACACTGAAGCTTTCTTT
CDR3: CASRRTDGHTEAFF

size: few
D: NA
V: TRBV6-1
J: TRBJ1-2
DNA: TGTGCCACCCGGACAGATTTTAACTATGGCTACACCTTC
CDR3: CATRTDFNYGYTF

size: NA
D: NA
V: TRBV5-6
J: TRBJ2-3
DNA: TGTGCCAGCAGCTTGTATGCGGGACAACACACAGATACGCAGTATTTT
CDR3: CASSLYAGQHTDTQYF

size: NA
D: TRBD2
V: TRBV6-6
J: TRBJ2-7
DNA: TGTGCCAGCAGCCTCGGGACTAGCGGGAGTTACGAGCAGTACTTC
CDR3: CASSLGTSGSYEQYF

size: NA
D: TRBD1
V: TRBV27
J: TRBJ1-6
DNA: TGTGCCAGCAGTTTAAGGACAGGGCGGGATTCACCCCTCCACTTT
CDR3: CASSLRTGRDSPLHF

size: NA
D: NA
V: TRBV7-8
J: TRBJ1-1
DNA: TGTGCCAGCAGCCCGAGGGAGGGGTCCTGGCGGACTGAAGCTTTCTTT
CDR3: CASSPREGSWRTEAFF

size: NA
D: TRBD1
V: TRBV7-2
J: TRBJ2-2
DNA: TGTGCCAGCAGCTGGGGACAGGGGAACACCGGGGAGCTGTTTTTT
CDR3: CASSWGQGNTGELFF

size: NA
D: NA
V: TRBV6-1
J: TRBJ1-1
DNA: TGTGCCAGCAGTGTGCGCATCCTGAACACTGAAGCTTTCTTT
CDR3: CASSVRILNTEAFF

size: NA
D: TRBD1
V: TRBV7-2
J: TRBJ2-1
DNA: TGTGCCAGCAGCTTTGGGACAGGGAACTCCTACAATGAGCAGTTCTTC
CDR3: CASSFGTGNSYNEQFF

size: NA
D: TRBD1
V: TRBV6-6
J: TRBJ1-5
DNA: TGTGCCACCCAATCCTCGGCGACAGGGGACAATCAGCCCCAGCATTTT
CDR3: CATQSSATGDNQPQHF

size: NA
D: NA
V: TRBV7-2
J: TRBJ2-7
DNA: TGTGCCAGCAGCTTAGCCGCCAGAAACTACGAGCAGTACTTC
CDR3: CASSLAARNYEQYF

size: NA
D: TRBD2
V: TRBV14
J: TRBJ2-5
DNA: TGTGCCAGCAGCCCAGGGACTAGCGGATACCAAGAGACCCAGTACTTC
CDR3: CASSPGTSGYQETQYF

size: NA
D: TRBD1
V: TRBV6-5
J: TRBJ1-4
DNA: TGTGCCAGCAGTAGACAGGGCGGCAATGAAAAACTGTTTTTT
CDR3: CASSRQGGNEKLFF

size: once
D: NA
V: TRBV10-3
J: TRBJ1-1
DNA: TGTGCCATCAGTGAGTCTTTCTCAGGCCGGGGGAACACTGAAGCTTTCTTT
CDR3: CAISESFSGRGNTEAFF

size: NA
D: TRBD2
V: TRBV5-1
J: TRBJ2-2
DNA: TGCGCCAGCAGCTTGGCGAGACTAGCGGGGACCGGGGAGCTGTTTTTT
CDR3: CASSLARLAGTGELFF

size: NA
D: NA
V: TRBV11-1
J: TRBJ1-6
DNA: TGTGCCAGCAGCACCAATAATTCACCCCTCCACTTT
CDR3: CASSTNNSPLHF

size: NA
D: NA
V: TRBV25-1
J: TRBJ2-1
DNA: TGTGCCAGCAGTACCCCAGGGAGTACAGTTGACGATGAGCAGTTCTTC
CDR3: CASSTPGSTVDDEQFF

size: few
D: TRBD1
V: TRBV5-1
J: TRBJ2-1
DNA: TGCGCCAGCAGACGAGGACAGGGGGCGACGAATGAGCAGTTCTTC
CDR3: CASRRGQGATNEQFF

size: few
D: NA
V: TRBV5-1
J: TRBJ1-2
DNA: TGCGCCAGCAGCTTTCAGGGATCGAATGGCTACACCTTC
CDR3: CASSFQGSNGYTF

size: NA
D: TRBD2
V: TRBV13
J: TRBJ2-3
DNA: TGTGCCAGCAGCTTAAGACGTCTAGCGGGAGATACGCAGTATTTT
CDR3: CASSLRRLAGDTQYF

size: many
D: NA
V: TRBV5-1
J: TRBJ1-5
DNA: TGCGCCAGCAGCTTGGGTCAGGACCAGCCCCAGCATTTT
CDR3: CASSLGQDQPQHF

size: few
D: TRBD1
V: TRBV18
J: TRBJ2-7
DNA: TGTGCCAGCTCCGAGGGGGCAGGGGGATCCTACGAGCAGTACTTC
CDR3: CASSEGAGGSYEQYF

size: NA
D: TRBD1
V: TRBV27
J: TRBJ2-5
DNA: TGTGCCAGCCGGCGGACAGGGGGGTACCAAGAGACCCAGTACTTC
CDR3: CASRRTGGYQETQYF

size: NA
D: NA
V: TRBV6-1
J: TRBJ2-5
DNA: TGTGCCAGCAGTTGGCAGGGGTTGGAGACCCAGTACTTC
CDR3: CASSWQGLETQYF

size: NA
D: TRBD1
V: TRBV7-9
J: TRBJ1-2
DNA: TGTGCCAGCAGCCAAGGGGGCAGGGGGCAAGGCTACACCTTC
CDR3: CASSQGGRGQGYTF

size: NA
D: NA
V: TRBV10-2
J: TRBJ1-5
DNA: TGCGCCAGCAGTGGGGGGAGCGGGCAGCCCCAGCATTTT
CDR3: CASSGGSGQPQHF

size: NA
D: NA
V: TRBV10-3
J: TRBJ2-7
DNA: TGTGCCATCAAAGGTCCCACGTTAACCTACGAGCAGTACTTC
CDR3: CAIKGPTLTYEQYF

size: NA
D: TRBD2
V: TRBV7-2
J: TRBJ2-7
DNA: TGTGCCAGCAGCTCAGGACTAGCGGGACGCGAGCAGTACTTC
CDR3: CASSSGLAGREQYF

size: NA
D: TRBD1
V: TRBV5-1
J: TRBJ2-7
DNA: TGCGCCAGCAGCCTCACCTTGACAGGGGTCCACGAGCAGTACTTC
CDR3: CASSLTLTGVHEQYF

size: NA
D: NA
V: TRBV18
J: TRBJ2-5
DNA: TGTGCCAGCTCCCTCGAGGAGACCCAGTACTTC
CDR3: CASSLEETQYF

size: NA
D: NA
V: TRBV7-6
J: TRBJ1-4
DNA: TGTGCCAGCATGGGTGGGGCGACAACTAATGAAAAACTGTTTTTT
CDR3: CASMGGATTNEKLFF

size: NA
D: NA
V: TRBV7-6
J: TRBJ2-7
DNA: TGTGCCAGCAGCAAGTCGGGATCTCCAACCTACGAGCAGTACTTC
CDR3: CASSKSGSPTYEQYF

size: NA
D: TRBD2
V: TRBV2
J: TRBJ2-7
DNA: TGTGCCAGCAGTCGAGGACTAGCGGGAAACCACGAGCAGTACTTC
CDR3: CASSRGLAGNHEQYF

size: NA
D: NA
V: TRBV5-1
J: TRBJ2-5
DNA: TGCGCCAGCAGCTTTGGTGGCAGCAAGGATATAGAGACCCAGTACTTC
CDR3: CASSFGGSKDIETQYF

size: NA
D: TRBD1
V: TRBV18
J: TRBJ2-5
DNA: TGTGCCAGCTCACCTGCGGGACAGGGGGTTCAAGAGACCCAGTACTTC
CDR3: CASSPAGQGVQETQYF

size: NA
D: TRBD1
V: TRBV5-1
J: TRBJ1-1
DNA: TGCGCCAGCAGGACAGGGGGCGGACCGAACACTGAAGCTTTCTTT
CDR3: CASRTGGGPNTEAFF

size: NA
D: TRBD1
V: TRBV7-2
J: TRBJ2-2
DNA: TGTGCCAGCAGAAATGCAGGGGGCCGAACCGGGGAGCTGTTTTTT
CDR3: CASRNAGGRTGELFF

size: NA
D: NA
V: TRBV4-3
J: TRBJ1-6
DNA: TGCGCCAGCAGCCAATATCGGGACACCCCCCTCCACTTT
CDR3: CASSQYRDTPLHF